Following are 26 T cell receptor beta chains from one sample sequenced in a study of cytomegalovirus exposure and HLA in healthy donors. The PCR contained 60 Vbeta and 13 Jbeta primers. Clones were sequenced by immunoSEQ multiplex PCR, and TCRdb holds only the in-frame ones, with some missing. The table lists 110,000 or so clones, 70% to 75% of them singletons. Sequencing was done on a sample of PBMCs. These receptors originate from a man in his forties in good health and CMV-seronegative.

The chain has TRBV2 and TRBJ1-1, with TRBD1 matching over 10 bases. CDR1 SNHLY and CDR2 FYNNEI come from the germline V gene. Trimming cost V 6 bases and J 1 base; bases outside gene matches: 5. This CDR3 is built from 15 residues. The CDR3 sequence is CASSRDRGSNTEAFF. Written as DNA, the CDR3 is TGTGCCAGCAGCAGGGACAGGGGCTCGAACACTGAAGCTTTCTTT.

V gene TRBV6-4 combines with J gene TRBJ2-3; tentative D call: TRBD2 (6 bases). Looked up from germline, CDR1 is MRHNA and CDR2 is SNTAGT. Trimming shortened V by 0 bases and J by 0 bases, and 7 bases separated the two germline ends. The CDR3 has 15 residues. The CDR3: CASSDSLASTDTQYF. The CDR3 DNA reads TGTGCCAGCAGTGACTCTCTAGCGAGCACAGATACGCAGTATTTT.

This sequence joins TRBV6-6 and TRBJ1-5; perhaps TRBD1 as D (6 bases). CDR3 length equals 14 residues. Trimming removed 8 bases from V and 9 bases from J, with 20 bases in between. In germline, CDR1 is MNHNY, CDR2 SVGAGI (reference sequence). In nucleotides, the CDR3 is TGTGCCAGCGGCCAAGGGGGAAGTGCCGGGCCCCAGCATTTT. This encodes CASGQGGSAGPQHF.

On this clone: One end of the junction fails to match germline, which may point to a read error. This chain links TRBV7-9 with TRBJ1-1, with 8 bases fitting TRBD1. Germline CDR1 is SEHNR and CDR2 is FQNEAQ (reference sequence). The CDR3 covers 13 residues. CDR3 bases: TGTTCCAGCTGCACAGGGGGGGACACTGAAGCTTTCTTT. Translating it yields CSSCTGGDTEAFF.

The V and J genes are TRBV27 and TRBJ2-7, with 7 bases identical to TRBD2. The CDR3 totals 14 residues. V lost 3 bases, J lost 2 bases, and 4 bases stayed unmatched. Germline V gene lookup returns CDR1 MNHEY and CDR2 SMNVEV (reference sequence). CDR3 in amino acids: CASSLGGAPYEQYF. As DNA, the CDR3 is TGTGCCAGCAGTTTGGGAGGGGCCCCCTACGAGCAGTACTTC.

This clone appeared many times. The rearrangement joins TRBV19 to TRBJ2-1; a weak D match, TRBD2 (6 bases). V was cut by 0 bases and J by 0 bases, with 12 bases left in between. The CDR3 extends over 17 amino acids. Germline lookup yields CDR1 LNHDA and CDR2 SQIVND (reference sequence). The CDR3 region has the DNA TGTGCCAGTAGTATAGATTGGGCGGGGAGCTCCTACAATGAGCAGTTCTTC. It translates to CASSIDWAGSSYNEQFF.

V usage is TRBV29-1 and J usage is TRBJ2-1; 11 bases map to TRBD2. The CDR3 is made up of 15 amino acids. The germline V gene encodes CDR1 SQVTM and CDR2 ANQGSEA. With 7 bases clipped from V and 4 bases from J, the junction kept 9 bases outside the gene matches. The CDR3 nucleotides are TGCAGCGGAGAAAGGACTAGCGGGCGATACAATGAGCAGTTCTTC. It codes for CSGERTSGRYNEQFF.

The sample holds a few counts of this clone. J is TRBJ2-3 and V is TRBV28; 12 bases match TRBD2. The CDR3 contains 19 residues. Germline V gene data show CDR1 as MDHEN and CDR2 as SYDVKM. V was clipped by 4 bases and J by 2 bases; unmatched bases: 13. The CDR3 coding sequence is TGTGCCAGCAGTTCCGGGTTTGGAGGACTAGCGGGAATCACAGATACGCAGTATTTT. Its protein product is CASSSGFGGLAGITDTQYF.

This rearrangement joins TRBV28 to TRBJ2-5; TRBD2 matches at 9 bases. Germline CDR1 reads MDHEN; CDR2 reads SYDVKM. Germline trimming cut 6 bases from V and 4 bases from J; bases unmatched to any gene: 9. CDR3 length: 15 amino acids. In nucleotides, the CDR3 is TGTGCCAGCAGCTCCGGCGGGGGGGGCCGAGAGACCCAGTACTTC. This translates into CASSSGGGGRETQYF. The full variable domain, rest sourced from reference TRBV28 and TRBJ2-5, is DVKVTQSSRYLVKRTGEKVFLECVQDMDHENMFWYRQDPGLGLRLIYFSYDVKMKEKGDIPEGYSVSREKKERFSLILESASTNQTSMYLCASSSGGGGRETQYFGPGTRLLVL.

For the CDR3, the DNA is TGTGCCAGCAGCCTCCACGGAGGAGGCGGCAATCAGCCCCAGCATTTT. Protein: CASSLHGGGGNQPQHF. The J gene is TRBJ1-5, the V gene TRBV7-3; D remains ambiguous. Germline V lookup: CDR1 SGHTA, CDR2 FQGTGA. Trimming pared 5 bases from V and 2 bases from J, leaving 16 bases between. The CDR3 is 16 residues long.

This rearrangement joins TRBV7-9 to TRBJ2-3; 10 bases fit TRBD1. Germline V gene sequence: CDR1 SEHNR, CDR2 FQNEAQ (reference sequence). Germline trimming cut 6 bases from V and 4 bases from J; bases unmatched to any gene: 7. CDR3 length: 15 amino acids. CDR3 nucleotide sequence: TGTGCCAGCAGTCGGACAGGGGGTTTCGCAGATACGCAGTATTTT. This gives the protein CASSRTGGFADTQYF.

V and J are TRBV27 and TRBJ1-2; D remains ambiguous. Germline-derived CDR1 and CDR2 are MNHEY and SMNVEV (reference sequence). V lost 3 bases to trimming and J lost 8 bases, with 13 bases between them. The CDR3 extends over 13 amino acids. The CDR3 DNA sequence: TGTGCCAGCAGTTTGGCCGGGTATGTCGGCTACACCTTC. As protein: CASSLAGYVGYTF.

This chain joins TRBV25-1 and TRBJ2-7, with D tentatively TRBD2 (5 bases). V was clipped by 7 bases and J by 4 bases, with 23 bases between them. This CDR3 is built from 16 residues. In germline, CDR1 is MGHDK, CDR2 SYGVNS. The CDR3 DNA reads TGTGCCAGCACGGATAGGGAGCTATCCCAGGAATACGAGCAGTACTTC. It specifies CASTDRELSQEYEQYF.

The chain is built from TRBV9 and TRBJ1-6; possibly TRBD1 for D (5 bases). Germline V CDR1 and CDR2: SGDLS, YYNGEE. Trimming cost V 7 bases and J 5 bases, with 13 bases left between them. CDR3 length equals 14 residues. As DNA, the CDR3 is TGTGCCAGCGACGGGGGTCGGAATAATTCACCCCTCCACTTT. Encoded protein: CASDGGRNNSPLHF.

In the case of this clone: The sample carries other DNA sequences with the same CDR3. The genes are TRBV27 and TRBJ1-5, with 10 bases that match TRBD1. Germline CDR1 is MNHEY and CDR2 is SMNVEV (reference sequence). With V trimmed by 8 bases and J by 3 bases, 7 bases remained unmatched. The length of the CDR3 is 15 residues. The CDR3 bases are TGTGCCAGCGGTAGGACAGGGGGTCACAATCAGCCCCAGCATTTT. Translation: CASGRTGGHNQPQHF.

The chain links TRBV6-6 to TRBJ2-5; D possibly corresponds to TRBD2 (5 bases). Trimming left V 10 bases short and J 5 bases short, with 23 bases between. CDR3 length: 15 amino acids. Germline V CDR1 and CDR2: MNHNY, SVGAGI (reference sequence). CDR3 residues: CATARSSAARETQYF. CDR3 DNA sequence: TGTGCCACCGCCCGATCGTCAGCGGCCAGGGAGACCCAGTACTTC.

About this clone itself: Other DNA sequences in the same sample also yield this CDR3. The chain joins TRBV18 to TRBJ1-5; 10 bases align to TRBD1. Germline values: CDR1 KGHSH, CDR2 LQKENI. V lost 3 bases to trimming and J lost 4 bases; unmatched junction nucleotides: 3. The CDR3 contains 15 residues. The CDR3 sequence is CASSPGTGENQPQHF. The CDR3 nucleotides are TGTGCCAGCTCACCCGGGACAGGGGAAAATCAGCCCCAGCATTTT.

The V call is TRBV28, the J call TRBJ1-5; perhaps TRBD1 as D (6 bases). Germline loops: CDR1 MDHEN, CDR2 SYDVKM. The V end lost 8 bases, the J end lost 7 bases, and 12 bases lay between the germline ends. There are 12 residues in the CDR3. The CDR3 loop reads CASEGGNQPQHF. CDR3 nucleotides: TGTGCCAGCGAGGGGGGGAACCAGCCCCAGCATTTT.

The gene calls are TRBV14 and TRBJ1-2, with a tentative D call TRBD1 (6 bases). Germline V gene data show CDR1 as SGHDN and CDR2 as FVKESK. Trimming took 6 bases from V and 8 from J, leaving 16 bases between them. The CDR3 covers 13 residues. For the CDR3, the DNA is TGTGCCAGCAGTTTTATTACAGGGAACGGCTACACCTTC. Translated, it gives CASSFITGNGYTF.

The V gene is TRBV21-1, the J gene TRBJ1-1. TRBV21-1 is a known pseudogene. This CDR3 has 13 residues. The CDR3 spells CATRGVRGTEAFF. In DNA, the CDR3 is TGTGCCACCAGAGGGGTGCGGGGGACTGAAGCTTTCTTT.

This clone was picked up a small number of times. CDR3 residues: CASTEQGPNQPQHF. CDR3 in DNA: TGCGCCAGCACCGAACAGGGTCCTAATCAGCCCCAGCATTTT. V and J are TRBV10-2 and TRBJ1-5; tentatively, D is TRBD1 (6 bases). This CDR3 has 14 amino acids. Per germline, CDR1 WSHSY and CDR2 SAAADI. Trimming pared 7 bases from V and 4 bases from J, leaving 14 bases between.

This chain joins TRBV4-1 and TRBJ1-6; 8 nucleotides line up with TRBD1. Germline V gene sequence: CDR1 MGHRA, CDR2 YSYEKL. The CDR3 sequence is 16 residues long. The J segment lost 7 bases and the V segment lost 5 bases, leaving 10 bases of the junction unmatched. Written as DNA, the CDR3 is TGCGCCAGCAGCTCTAGGACAGGGCCCGGCAATTCACCCCTCCACTTT. Its protein product is CASSSRTGPGNSPLHF.

This sequence joins TRBV7-6 and TRBJ1-6; a possible D gene is TRBD1 (6 bases). The V gene's germline CDR1 is SGHVS and CDR2 FNYEAQ. The length of the CDR3 is 15 residues. V was trimmed by 6 bases and J by 5 bases, leaving 14 bases between them. CDR3 protein: CASRRTAQNNSPLHF. In DNA, the CDR3 is TGTGCCAGCAGGCGGACAGCTCAGAATAATTCACCCCTCCACTTT.

The J gene is TRBJ2-5, the V gene TRBV4-1; D is unresolved. V was pared by 1 base and J by 3 bases, with 6 bases between. CDR1 and CDR2 (germline): MGHRA, YSYEKL. This CDR3 comprises 13 residues. CDR3 region: CASSQVAEETQYF. The DNA of the CDR3 is TGCGCCAGCAGCCAAGTGGCCGAAGAGACCCAGTACTTC.

V usage is TRBV6-4 and J usage is TRBJ1-2; D remains unclear. CDR1 and CDR2 from the germline V gene are MRHNA and SNTAGT. The CDR3 covers 12 residues. V gave up 0 bases and J gave up 10 bases, with 9 bases separating them. In DNA, the CDR3 is TGTGCCAGCAGTGACTCCGGACTAGACTACACCTTC. Translated: CASSDSGLDYTF.

This chain links TRBV28 with TRBJ2-4; TRBD1 agrees at 7 bases. V was pared by 6 bases and J by 1 base, with 9 bases of the junction left unmatched. This CDR3 spans 16 amino acids. Germline V gene data show CDR1 as MDHEN and CDR2 as SYDVKM. The chain's CDR3 is CASRSTGFVAKNIQYF. The CDR3 DNA follows: TGTGCCAGCAGATCGACAGGGTTTGTGGCCAAAAACATTCAGTACTTC.